These 4 T cell receptor beta chains were sequenced from one sample in a study of CD8+CD57+ T cells in acquired aplastic anemia. The template used for profiling TCR beta VDJ and CDR3 was genomic DNA. In TCRdb, the reads were re-called with MiXCR into one record per CDR3 protein. Among about 110,000 distinct CDR3 sequences listed, about half were seen once. The sequenced sample was sorted CD4+, CD8+, or CD8+CD57+ T cells (not recorded which) from PBMCs. The source is a human donor in good health, serving as a control.

V and J are TRBV19 and TRBJ1-2, with 7 bases matching TRBD1. The CDR3 sequence is 13 residues long. In germline, CDR1 is LNHDA, CDR2 SQIVND (reference sequence). The trim removed 5 bases at V and 8 bases at J, leaving 8 bases unmatched. Here the CDR3 DNA reads TGTGCCAGTAGTGTGTACAGGGGCTACGGCTACACCTTC. Amino acids: CASSVYRGYGYTF.

The table lists this clonotype with many counts. The J gene is TRBJ1-1, the V gene TRBV29-1; 7 nucleotides match TRBD1. The length of the CDR3 is 16 residues. V lost 5 bases and J lost 3; bases outside the gene matches: 15. CDR1 and CDR2 (germline): SQVTM, ANQGSEA. The CDR3 nucleotides read TGCAGCGTTCCCCGACCCAAGGGGGCAGGTGACACTGAAGCTTTCTTT. Translation gives CSVPRPKGAGDTEAFF. The variable domain in full, completed from reference TRBV29-1 and TRBJ1-1, reads SAVISQKPSRDICQRGTSLTIQCQVDSQVTMMFWYRQQPGQSLTLIATANQGSEATYESGFVIDKFPISRPNLTFSTLTVSNMSPEDSSIYLCSVPRPKGAGDTEAFFGQGTRLTVV.

The V gene is TRBV25-1, the J gene TRBJ1-6; D call uncertain. Trimming cost V 3 bases and J 7 bases, with 16 bases left between them. Germline assignment: CDR1 MGHDK and CDR2 SYGVNS. The CDR3 contains 16 residues. The CDR3: CASSDSAVGVNSPLHF. CDR3 bases: TGTGCCAGCAGTGACTCTGCGGTTGGGGTGAATTCACCCCTCCACTTT.

The chain has TRBV2 and TRBJ2-5; a possible D gene is TRBD2 (5 bases). In germline, CDR1 is SNHLY, CDR2 FYNNEI. The ends were cut back, 7 bases at V and 7 bases at J, with 19 bases in the middle. The CDR3 loop spans 14 amino acids. The CDR3 reads CASTKGSHEGTQYF. CDR3 coding DNA: TGTGCCAGCACCAAAGGGTCCCACGAGGGGACCCAGTACTTC.